Included here is one T cell receptor (beta chain) sequence, with context. Its antigen remains unidentified. Using its own MiXCR run on the 5' RACE reads, TCRdb lists one record per CDR3 protein. The sample lists some 90,000 distinct CDR3 sequences; 25% to 35% were seen once. This record belongs to a study of CD8 T cells in ankylosing spondylitis. This CDR3 is 13 amino acids long. Trimming took off 1 base at V and 3 bases at J, with 8 bases between the two ends. CDR1 and CDR2 (germline): SGHKS, YYEKEE (reference sequence). Overall study results and limits: The study looked at matched synovial fluid samples from ankylosing spondylitis patients. Disease-linked clones were reported to be significantly enriched there. A number of the motif variants had already been described in reactive arthritis synovial fluid and blood. Among TCR beta sequences, a motif of several highly homologous variants appeared characteristic of ankylosing spondylitis blood.

The TCR originated in a male donor with ankylosing spondylitis or in good health (not recorded which). The rearrangement links TRBV5-5 to TRBJ2-7, with D uncertain. The specimen was blood, either unsorted or a sorted T cell fraction (not recorded which). DNA for the CDR3: TGTGCCAGCAGCTTGCCCTCTCTCTACGAGCAGTACTTC. Translating it yields CASSLPSLYEQYF.